The 5 T cell receptor beta chains given below trace back to one sample, sequenced in a study of blood T cell repertoires in COVID-19. Using immunoSEQ multiplex PCR, the repertoire was profiled, and TCRdb retains in-frame clones only, with some absent. Counted here are about 180,000 clones, 75% to 90% occurring once; the ten biggest clones make up 2% to 2.5%. Sequencing used PBMCs or T cells enriched from blood (not recorded which). These receptors originate from a woman aged 40 to 55 with acute COVID-19.

The chain combines TRBV28 with TRBJ2-7, with 9 bases fitting TRBD2. The CDR3 spans 15 residues. V trimming: 3 bases; J trimming: 2 bases; junction bases outside the gene matches: 5. CDR1 and CDR2 from the germline V gene are MDHEN and SYDVKM. CDR3 amino acids: CASSFMGGGAYEQYF. The DNA for the CDR3 is TGTGCCAGCAGTTTCATGGGCGGGGGGGCCTACGAGCAGTACTTC.

The V gene is TRBV28, the J gene TRBJ1-1, with D tentatively TRBD1 (5 bases). This CDR3 comprises 16 residues. Looked up from germline, CDR1 is MDHEN and CDR2 is SYDVKM. Trimming removed 3 bases from V and 5 bases from J, with 19 bases in between. The CDR3 nucleotides read TGTGCCAGCAGTTTGGTAGACTCAGGGTTCAAGACTGAAGCTTTCTTT. This encodes CASSLVDSGFKTEAFF.

This sequence joins TRBV4-3 and TRBJ2-7; D perhaps matches TRBD1 (5 bases). The CDR3 contains 16 residues. The V end lost 0 bases, the J end lost 3 bases, and 15 bases lay between the germline ends. Germline CDR1 and CDR2: LGHNA and YSLEER. CDR3 in DNA: TGCGCCAGCAGCCAAGATCCGGACAACTCATACTACGAGCAGTACTTC. Encoded protein: CASSQDPDNSYYEQYF.

The DNA of the CDR3 is TGCGCCAGCAGCTTGGTAAGCGACAGCTTATCCTACAATGAGCAGTTCTTC. It yields the protein CASSLVSDSLSYNEQFF. The chain recombines TRBV5-1 with TRBJ2-1; D might be TRBD1 (5 bases). This CDR3 is built from 17 residues. CDR1 SGHRS and CDR2 YFSETQ come from the germline V gene. Trimming took off 0 bases at V and 1 base at J, with 14 bases between the two ends.

This clone appeared a few times. The CDR3 region has the DNA TGTGCCAGCAGTGACCCGACATTCAGCTCCTACAATGAGCAGTTCTTC. This encodes CASSDPTFSSYNEQFF. The chain links TRBV6-1 to TRBJ2-1; D is ambiguous. V lost 3 bases to trimming and J lost 0 bases, with 12 bases between them. This CDR3 is built from 16 residues. Germline CDR1 and CDR2: MNHNS and SASEGT.